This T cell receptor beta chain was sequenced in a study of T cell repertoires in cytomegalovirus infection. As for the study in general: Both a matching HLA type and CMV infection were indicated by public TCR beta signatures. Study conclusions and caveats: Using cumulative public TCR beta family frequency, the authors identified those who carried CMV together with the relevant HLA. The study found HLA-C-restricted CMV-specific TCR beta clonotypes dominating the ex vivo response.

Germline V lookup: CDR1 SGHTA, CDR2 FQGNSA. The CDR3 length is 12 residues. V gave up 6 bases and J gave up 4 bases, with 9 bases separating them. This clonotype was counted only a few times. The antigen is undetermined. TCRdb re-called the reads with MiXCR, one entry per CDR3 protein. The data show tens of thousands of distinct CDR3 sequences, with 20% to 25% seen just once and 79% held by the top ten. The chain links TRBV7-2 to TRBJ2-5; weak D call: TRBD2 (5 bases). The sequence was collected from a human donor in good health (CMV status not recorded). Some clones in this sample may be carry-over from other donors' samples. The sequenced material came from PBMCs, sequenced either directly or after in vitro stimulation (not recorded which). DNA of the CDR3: TGTGCCAGCAGTCGGACTGGAGAGACCCAGTACTTC. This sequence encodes CASSRTGETQYF. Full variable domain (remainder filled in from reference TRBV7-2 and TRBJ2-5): GAGVSQSPSNKVTEKGKDVELRCDPISGHTALYWYRQSLGQGLEFLIYFQGNSAPDKSGLPSDRFSAERTGGSVSTLTIQRTQQEDSAVYLCASSRTGETQYFGPGTRLLVL.